This entry describes one T cell receptor beta chain. Its antigen is still unknown. The trim removed 5 bases at V and 0 bases at J, leaving 8 bases unmatched. This CDR3 has 18 residues. Germline V gives CDR1 LNHDA, CDR2 SQIVND (reference sequence). Sampled blood was obtained at baseline, cycle 4 day 1, and cycle 7 day 1. Generated by immunoSEQ multiplex PCR, the TCRdb table keeps only in-frame clones and is missing some. The table records approximately 50,000 clones, roughly 84% of them present only once. This entry is derived from a study of OX40 agonist ivuxolimab in advanced cancers. Study-wide context: Six ivuxolimab dose levels, 0.01 to 10 mg/kg, were given intravenously every 2 weeks. Allowance was made for prior anti-PD-1, anti-PD-L1 or anti-CTLA-4 therapy, and around 41% had some.

Study results and limitations: The CD4+ and CD8+ T cells in the blood had expanded clonally by week 6 at 0.1 to 3.0 mg/kg.

The origin of this receptor is an adult with an advanced solid tumor such as melanoma, head and neck, liver or kidney cancer. The source material was CD4+ or CD8+ T cells sorted from blood, sampled in a trial of the OX40 agonist ivuxolimab. The V gene is TRBV19, the J gene TRBJ1-3; 12 bases align to TRBD1. This CDR3 is CASSPRDRGLHSGNTIYF. The CDR3 DNA sequence: TGTGCCAGTAGTCCCAGGGACAGGGGGCTCCACTCTGGAAACACCATATATTTT.